Listed below are T cell receptor beta chains from one sample, sequenced in a study of blood T cell repertoires in COVID-19. Profiling relied on immunoSEQ multiplex PCR, and the TCRdb table lists in-frame clones only, not all of them. The profile covers about 71,000 clones, with approximately 90% appearing a single time and about 0.83% taken by the ten largest. The sequenced sample consisted of peripheral blood. These receptors were taken from a woman older than 75 with acute or convalescent COVID-19. Both conserved end residues are part of each CDR3. A D gene is named only where the DNA matches it firmly. Clone size is shown for a subset of rows, as once, few, many or a class of expanded clone.

J gene	clone size	V gene	D gene	CDR3 protein	CDR3 DNA
TRBJ2-7	NA	TRBV5-1	TRBD1	CASSLEVGTGLYEQYF	TGCGCCAGCAGCTTGGAGGTCGGGACAGGGCTTTACGAGCAGTACTTC
TRBJ2-2	NA	TRBV27	NA	CASSSRPPGHLNTGELFF	TGTGCCAGCAGTTCACGCCCTCCGGGACACCTAAACACCGGGGAGCTGTTTTTT
TRBJ2-2	NA	TRBV11-2	NA	CASSPGSDTGELFF	TGTGCCAGCAGCCCAGGGTCGGACACCGGGGAGCTGTTTTTT
TRBJ2-3	once	TRBV20-1	NA	CSSPGGDTQYF	TGCAGTTCTCCCGGTGGAGATACGCAGTATTTT
TRBJ2-1	NA	TRBV7-2	NA	CASSPYPFIDEQFF	TGTGCCAGCAGCCCTTATCCCTTTATAGATGAGCAGTTCTTC
TRBJ2-7	NA	TRBV7-8	TRBD1	CASSPRDRLNYEQYF	TGTGCCAGCAGCCCCCGGGACAGGTTAAACTACGAGCAGTACTTC
TRBJ2-7	NA	TRBV6-5	NA	CASMTEFSYEQYF	TGTGCCAGCATGACAGAGTTCTCCTACGAGCAGTACTTC
TRBJ1-3	NA	TRBV5-1	TRBD1	CASSASGTGGVSSGNTIYF	TGCGCCAGCAGCGCCTCCGGGACAGGGGGTGTCAGCTCTGGAAACACCATATATTTT
TRBJ1-4	NA	TRBV7-2	NA	CASSFSGYGEKLFF	TGTGCCAGCAGCTTTTCAGGTTACGGTGAAAAACTGTTTTTT
TRBJ2-7	NA	TRBV7-2	TRBD1	CASSLTGGATYEQYF	TGTGCCAGCAGCCTGACAGGGGGAGCTACCTACGAGCAGTACTTC
TRBJ2-7	NA	TRBV7-2	TRBD2	CASSPPSGGYEQYF	TGTGCCAGCAGCCCCCCTAGCGGGGGCTACGAGCAGTACTTC
TRBJ1-4	NA	TRBV10-3	NA	CAISEQFNEKLFF	TGTGCCATCAGTGAGCAGTTTAATGAAAAACTGTTTTTT
TRBJ2-7	NA	TRBV27	TRBD1	CASSFDDRGSEQYF	TGTGCCAGCAGTTTCGATGACAGGGGTTCCGAGCAGTACTTC
TRBJ2-2	NA	TRBV9	TRBD1	CASSVDRGWTGELFF	TGTGCCAGCAGCGTAGACAGGGGATGGACCGGGGAGCTGTTTTTT
TRBJ2-1	NA	TRBV5-1	TRBD1	CASSLNPVTGATNEQFF	TGCGCCAGCAGCTTGAACCCCGTGACAGGGGCCACCAATGAGCAGTTCTTC
TRBJ1-3	NA	TRBV2	NA	CASSPGQKGNTIYF	TGTGCCAGCAGTCCGGGACAAAAGGGAAACACCATATATTTT
TRBJ1-1	NA	TRBV5-4	TRBD1	CASSLQGARTEAFF	TGTGCCAGCAGCTTACAGGGGGCGCGGACTGAAGCTTTCTTT
TRBJ2-1	NA	TRBV11-2	NA	CASSLATGFYNEQFF	TGTGCCAGCAGCTTAGCCACGGGATTTTACAATGAGCAGTTCTTC
TRBJ2-1	NA	TRBV6-5	TRBD1	CASRDGTGRGNEQFF	TGTGCCAGCAGGGATGGGACAGGTAGAGGCAATGAGCAGTTCTTC
TRBJ2-7	NA	TRBV15	NA	CATSRHDSEQYF	TGTGCCACCAGCAGGCACGATAGCGAGCAGTACTTC
TRBJ2-3	NA	TRBV4-2	TRBD2	CASSQGASGRGRTDTQYF	TGTGCCAGCAGCCAAGGGGCTAGCGGGAGGGGGCGCACAGATACGCAGTATTTT
TRBJ2-3	NA	TRBV6-5	NA	CASRKGLSTDTQYF	TGTGCCAGCAGGAAGGGACTGAGCACAGATACGCAGTATTTT
TRBJ2-5	NA	TRBV25-1	TRBD1	CASSEYRGIETQYF	TGTGCCAGCAGTGAGTACAGGGGAATTGAGACCCAGTACTTC
TRBJ2-1	NA	TRBV24-1	TRBD2	CATSGSGGLDEQFF	TGTGCCACCAGTGGTAGCGGGGGCCTCGATGAGCAGTTCTTC